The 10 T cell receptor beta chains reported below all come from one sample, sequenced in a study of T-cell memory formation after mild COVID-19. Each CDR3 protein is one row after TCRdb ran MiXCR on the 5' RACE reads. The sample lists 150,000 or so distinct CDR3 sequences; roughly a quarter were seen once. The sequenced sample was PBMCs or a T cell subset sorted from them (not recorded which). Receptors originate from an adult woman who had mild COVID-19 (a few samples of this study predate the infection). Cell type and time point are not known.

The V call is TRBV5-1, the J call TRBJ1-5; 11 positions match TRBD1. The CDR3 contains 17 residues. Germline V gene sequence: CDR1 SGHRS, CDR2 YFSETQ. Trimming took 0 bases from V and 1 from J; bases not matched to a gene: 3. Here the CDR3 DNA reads TGCGCCAGCAGCTTGGGGGACAGGGGGATGAGCAATCAGCCCCAGCATTTT. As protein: CASSLGDRGMSNQPQHF.

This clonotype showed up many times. The CDR3 loop reads CASSFRDSTEEQFF. CDR3 nucleotides: TGTGCCAGCAGCTTCCGGGACTCGACGGAAGAGCAGTTCTTC. This chain links TRBV11-2 with TRBJ2-1; a weak D match, TRBD2 (6 bases). The germline gives CDR1 SGHAT, CDR2 FQNNGV. CDR3 length: 14 residues. V gave up 3 bases and J gave up 10 bases, with 16 bases separating them.

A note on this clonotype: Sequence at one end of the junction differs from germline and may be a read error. CDR3 in DNA: TGTGCCAGCAGCTTAGCGGGCTCGAACACTGAAGCTTTATTT. This sequence encodes CASSLAGSNTEALF. The V and J genes are TRBV11-2 and TRBJ1-1; D uncertain. CDR1 and CDR2 from the germline V gene are SGHAT and FQNNGV. This CDR3 region has 14 residues.

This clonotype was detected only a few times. This chain's CDR3 is CASNPGRMNTEAFF. The DNA of the CDR3 is TGTGCCAGCAACCCGGGGAGGATGAACACTGAAGCTTTCTTT. The chain has TRBV5-5 and TRBJ1-1; D uncertain. This CDR3 is 14 amino acids long. CDR1 and CDR2 (germline): SGHKS, YYEKEE (reference sequence). V shed 6 bases and J shed 0 bases, with 12 bases lying between them.

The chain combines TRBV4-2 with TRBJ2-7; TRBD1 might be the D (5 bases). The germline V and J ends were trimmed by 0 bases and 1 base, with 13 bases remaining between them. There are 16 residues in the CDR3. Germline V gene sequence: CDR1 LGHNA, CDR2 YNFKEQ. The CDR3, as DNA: TGTGCCAGCAGCCAAGAGGGGCAGGCTCCTTCCTACGAGCAGTACTTC. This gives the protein CASSQEGQAPSYEQYF.

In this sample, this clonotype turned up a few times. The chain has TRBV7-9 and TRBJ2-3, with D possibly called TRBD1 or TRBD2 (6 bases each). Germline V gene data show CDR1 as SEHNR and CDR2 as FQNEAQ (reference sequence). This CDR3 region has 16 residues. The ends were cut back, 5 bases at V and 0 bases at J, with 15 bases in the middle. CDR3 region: CASSRGGGGSTDTQYF. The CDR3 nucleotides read TGTGCCAGCAGCCGTGGCGGAGGGGGAAGCACAGATACGCAGTATTTT. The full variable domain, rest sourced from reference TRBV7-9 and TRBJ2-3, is DTGVSQNPRHKITKRGQNVTFRCDPISEHNRLYWYRQTLGQGPEFLTYFQNEAQLEKSRLLSDRFSAERPKGSFSTLEIQRTEQGDSAMYLCASSRGGGGSTDTQYFGPGTRLTVL.

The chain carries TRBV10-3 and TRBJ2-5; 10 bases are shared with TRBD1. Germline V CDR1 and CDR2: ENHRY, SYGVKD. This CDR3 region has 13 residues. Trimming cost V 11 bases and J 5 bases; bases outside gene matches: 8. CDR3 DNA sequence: TGTGCCGTTTCAGAGACAGGGGGCGAGACCCAGTACTTC. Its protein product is CAVSETGGETQYF.

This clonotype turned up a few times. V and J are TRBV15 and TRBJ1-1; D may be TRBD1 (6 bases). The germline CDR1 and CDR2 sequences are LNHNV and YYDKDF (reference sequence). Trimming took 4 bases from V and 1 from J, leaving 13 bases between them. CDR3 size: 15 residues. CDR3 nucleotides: TGTGCCACCAGCAATCCGGGACACACGAACACTGAAGCTTTCTTT. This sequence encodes CATSNPGHTNTEAFF. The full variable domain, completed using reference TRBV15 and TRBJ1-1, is DAMVIQNPRYQVTQFGKPVTLSCSQTLNHNVMYWYQQKSSQAPKLLFHYYDKDFNNEADTPDNFQSRRPNTSFCFLDIRSPGLGDTAMYLCATSNPGHTNTEAFFGQGTRLTVV.

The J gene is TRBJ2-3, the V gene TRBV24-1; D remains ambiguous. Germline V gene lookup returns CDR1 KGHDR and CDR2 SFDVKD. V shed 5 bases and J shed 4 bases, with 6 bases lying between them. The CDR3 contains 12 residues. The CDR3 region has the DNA TGTGCCACCAGTGGAATTTCAGATACGCAGTATTTT. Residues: CATSGISDTQYF.

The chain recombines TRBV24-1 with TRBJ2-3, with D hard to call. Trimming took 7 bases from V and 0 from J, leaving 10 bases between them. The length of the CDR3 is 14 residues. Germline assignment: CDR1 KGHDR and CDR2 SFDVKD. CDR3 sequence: CATRSSTSTDTQYF. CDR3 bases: TGTGCCACCAGGAGTTCAACTAGCACAGATACGCAGTATTTT.